Reported below is one T cell receptor beta chain. The entry originates in a study of cytomegalovirus exposure and HLA in healthy donors. The primer mix had 60 Vbeta and 13 Jbeta primers. The protocol was immunoSEQ multiplex PCR, while the TCRdb copy is restricted to in-frame clones and leaves out a portion. Of about 120,000 clones in the sample, 50% to 75% were seen once. V was trimmed by 4 bases and J by 3 bases, leaving 9 bases between them. Germline values: CDR1 SGHNT, CDR2 YENEEA. The length of the CDR3 is 13 residues. This clonotype was sampled from a woman in her thirties or forties in good health and CMV-seropositive. The sequenced sample was PBMCs. The V call is TRBV11-3, the J call TRBJ1-2; D remains ambiguous. As DNA, the CDR3 is TGTGCCAGCAGCTCAACAGTCCACTATGGCTACACCTTC. This encodes CASSSTVHYGYTF.